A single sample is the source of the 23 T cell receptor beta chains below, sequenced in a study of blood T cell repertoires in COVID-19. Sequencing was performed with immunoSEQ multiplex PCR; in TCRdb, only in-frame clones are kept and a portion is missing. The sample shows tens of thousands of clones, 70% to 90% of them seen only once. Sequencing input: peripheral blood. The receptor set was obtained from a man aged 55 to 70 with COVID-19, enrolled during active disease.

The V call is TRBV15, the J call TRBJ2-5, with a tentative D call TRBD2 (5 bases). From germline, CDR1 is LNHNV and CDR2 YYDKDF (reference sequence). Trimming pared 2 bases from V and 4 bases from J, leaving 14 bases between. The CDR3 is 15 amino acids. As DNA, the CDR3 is TGTGCCACCAGCAGACCCCCGGCCGGAGGAGAGACCCAGTACTTC. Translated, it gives CATSRPPAGGETQYF.

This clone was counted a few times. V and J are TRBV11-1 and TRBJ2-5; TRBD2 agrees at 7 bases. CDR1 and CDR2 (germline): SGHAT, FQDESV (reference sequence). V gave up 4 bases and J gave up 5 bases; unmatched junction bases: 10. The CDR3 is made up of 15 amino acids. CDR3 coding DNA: TGTGCCAGCAGCTCACATCCTGGGGGAGGGGAGACCCAGTACTTC. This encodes CASSSHPGGGETQYF. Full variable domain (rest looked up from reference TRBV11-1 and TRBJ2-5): EAEVAQSPRYKITEKSQAVAFWCDPISGHATLYWYRQILGQGPELLVQFQDESVVDDSQLPKDRFSAERLKGVDSTLKIQPAELGDSAMYLCASSSHPGGGETQYFGPGTRLLVL.

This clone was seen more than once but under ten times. The CDR3 region has the DNA TGCAGCGTCCTAGCGGGGAGTTTTAGCAATGAGCAGTTCTTC. Its translation: CSVLAGSFSNEQFF. The chain combines TRBV29-1 with TRBJ2-1; 9 bases align to TRBD2. The CDR3 contains 14 residues. Germline loops: CDR1 SQVTM, CDR2 ANQGSEA. The V and J ends lost 6 bases and 6 bases, in that order; junction bases with no gene match: 9.

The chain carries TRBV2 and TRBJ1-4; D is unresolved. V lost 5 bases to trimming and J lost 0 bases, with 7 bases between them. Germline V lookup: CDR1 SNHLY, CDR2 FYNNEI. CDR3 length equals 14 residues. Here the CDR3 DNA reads TGTGCCAGCAGTAGCACTGCAACTAATGAAAAACTGTTTTTT. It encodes CASSSTATNEKLFF.

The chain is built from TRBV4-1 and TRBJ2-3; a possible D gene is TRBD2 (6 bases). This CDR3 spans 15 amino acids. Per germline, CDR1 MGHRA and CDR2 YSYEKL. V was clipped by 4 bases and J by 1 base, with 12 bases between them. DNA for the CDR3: TGCGCCAGCAGCCCGATCGGCGGGGGCACAGATACGCAGTATTTT. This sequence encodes CASSPIGGGTDTQYF.

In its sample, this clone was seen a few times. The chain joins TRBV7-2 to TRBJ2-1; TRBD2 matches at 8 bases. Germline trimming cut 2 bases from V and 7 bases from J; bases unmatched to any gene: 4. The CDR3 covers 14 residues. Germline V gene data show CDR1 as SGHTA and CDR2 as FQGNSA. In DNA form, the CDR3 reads TGTGCCAGCAGCTTAACCAGCGGGAGTAATGAGCAGTTCTTC. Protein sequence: CASSLTSGSNEQFF. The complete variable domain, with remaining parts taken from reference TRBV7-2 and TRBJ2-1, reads GAGVSQSPSNKVTEKGKDVELRCDPISGHTALYWYRQSLGQGLEFLIYFQGNSAPDKSGLPSDRFSAERTGGSVSTLTIQRTQQEDSAVYLCASSLTSGSNEQFFGPGTRLTVL.

This chain's CDR3 is CASSYRDRGSGELFF. Here the CDR3 DNA reads TGTGCCAGCTCTTACCGGGACAGGGGATCCGGGGAGCTGTTTTTT. The J gene is TRBJ2-2, the V gene TRBV14; 10 positions match TRBD1. CDR3 length: 15 residues. J gave up 6 bases and V 8 bases, and 9 bases lay outside the gene matches. Germline values: CDR1 SGHDN, CDR2 FVKESK.

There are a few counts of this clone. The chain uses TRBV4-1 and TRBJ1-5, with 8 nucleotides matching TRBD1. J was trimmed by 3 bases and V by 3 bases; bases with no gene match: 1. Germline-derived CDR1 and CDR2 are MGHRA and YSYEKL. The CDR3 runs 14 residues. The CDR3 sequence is CASSQDRDNQPQHF. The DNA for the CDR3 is TGCGCCAGCAGCCAGGACAGGGACAATCAGCCCCAGCATTTT.

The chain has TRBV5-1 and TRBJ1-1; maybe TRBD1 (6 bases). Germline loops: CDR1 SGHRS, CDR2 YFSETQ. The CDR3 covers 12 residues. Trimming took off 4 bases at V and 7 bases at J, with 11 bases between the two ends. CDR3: CASSLPRGEAFF. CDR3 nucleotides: TGCGCCAGCAGCCTCCCCAGGGGTGAAGCTTTCTTT.

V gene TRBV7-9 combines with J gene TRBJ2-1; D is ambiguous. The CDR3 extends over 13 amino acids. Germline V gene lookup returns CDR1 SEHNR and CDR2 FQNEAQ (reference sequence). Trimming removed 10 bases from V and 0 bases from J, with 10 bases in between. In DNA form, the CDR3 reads TGTGCCACCCAGGTGAGCTCCTACAATGAGCAGTTCTTC. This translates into CATQVSSYNEQFF.

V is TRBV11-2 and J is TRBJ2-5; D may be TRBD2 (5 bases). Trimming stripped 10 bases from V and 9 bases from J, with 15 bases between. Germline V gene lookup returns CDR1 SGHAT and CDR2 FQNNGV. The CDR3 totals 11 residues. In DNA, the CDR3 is TGTGCCACCCGGACCACGAGGGCCCAGTACTTC. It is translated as CATRTTRAQYF.

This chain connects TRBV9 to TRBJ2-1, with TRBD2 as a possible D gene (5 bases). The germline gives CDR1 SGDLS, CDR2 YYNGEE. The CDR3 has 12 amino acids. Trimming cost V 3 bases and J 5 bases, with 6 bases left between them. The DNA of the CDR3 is TGTGCCAGCAGCGGGGGAGACAATGAGCAGTTCTTC. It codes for CASSGGDNEQFF.

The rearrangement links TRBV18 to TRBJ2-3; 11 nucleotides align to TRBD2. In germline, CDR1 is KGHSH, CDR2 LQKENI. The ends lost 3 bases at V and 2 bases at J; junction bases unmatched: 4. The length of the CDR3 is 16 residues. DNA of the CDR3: TGTGCCAGCTCACCCGGGACTAGCGGAAACACAGATACGCAGTATTTT. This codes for CASSPGTSGNTDTQYF.

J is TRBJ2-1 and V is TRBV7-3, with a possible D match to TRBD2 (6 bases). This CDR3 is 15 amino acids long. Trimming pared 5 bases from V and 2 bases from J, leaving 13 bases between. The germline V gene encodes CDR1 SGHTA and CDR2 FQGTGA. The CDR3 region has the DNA TGTGCCAGCAGCCTACGGGAGAACCCCTACAATGAGCAGTTCTTC. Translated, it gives CASSLRENPYNEQFF.

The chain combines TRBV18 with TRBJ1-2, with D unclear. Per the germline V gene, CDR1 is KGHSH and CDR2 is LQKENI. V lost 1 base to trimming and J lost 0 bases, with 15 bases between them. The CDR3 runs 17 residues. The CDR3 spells CASSPLPQALANYGYTF. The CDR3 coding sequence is TGTGCCAGCTCACCACTCCCGCAGGCCTTAGCTAACTATGGCTACACCTTC.

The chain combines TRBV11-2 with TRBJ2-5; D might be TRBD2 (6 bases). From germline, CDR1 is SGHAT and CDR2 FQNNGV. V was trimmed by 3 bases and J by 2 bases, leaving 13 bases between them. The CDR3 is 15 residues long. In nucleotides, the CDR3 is TGTGCCAGCAGCTTGGAGCGGGTACTTCAAGAGACCCAGTACTTC. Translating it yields CASSLERVLQETQYF.

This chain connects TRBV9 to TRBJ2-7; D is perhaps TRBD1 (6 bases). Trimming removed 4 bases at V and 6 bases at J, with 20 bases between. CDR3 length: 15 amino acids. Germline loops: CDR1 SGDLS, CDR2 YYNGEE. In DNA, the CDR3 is TGTGCCAGCAGCTCCAAGACAGGTACCCTAGGCGAGCAGTACTTC. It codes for CASSSKTGTLGEQYF.

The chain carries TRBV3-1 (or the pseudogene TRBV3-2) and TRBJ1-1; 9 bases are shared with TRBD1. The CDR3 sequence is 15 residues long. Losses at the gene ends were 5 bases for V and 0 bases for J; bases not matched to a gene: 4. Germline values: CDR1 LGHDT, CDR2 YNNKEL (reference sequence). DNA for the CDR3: TGTGCCAGCAGCGGGACAGGGTTAATGAACACTGAAGCTTTCTTT. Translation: CASSGTGLMNTEAFF.

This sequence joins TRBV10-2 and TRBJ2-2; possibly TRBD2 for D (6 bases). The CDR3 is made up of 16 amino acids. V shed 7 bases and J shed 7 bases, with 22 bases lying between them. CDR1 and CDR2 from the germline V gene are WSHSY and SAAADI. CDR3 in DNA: TGCGCCAGCACCCCCCCAGGGACTCCTACCGTCGGGGAGCTGTTTTTT. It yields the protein CASTPPGTPTVGELFF.

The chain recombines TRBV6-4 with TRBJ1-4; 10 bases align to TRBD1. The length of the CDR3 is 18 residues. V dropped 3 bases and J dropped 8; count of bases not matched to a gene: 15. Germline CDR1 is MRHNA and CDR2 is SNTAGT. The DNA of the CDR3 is TGTGCCAGCAGTGAAGTGTGTTTATGGGACAGGGGACGGGAAAAACTGTTTTTT. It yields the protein CASSEVCLWDRGREKLFF.

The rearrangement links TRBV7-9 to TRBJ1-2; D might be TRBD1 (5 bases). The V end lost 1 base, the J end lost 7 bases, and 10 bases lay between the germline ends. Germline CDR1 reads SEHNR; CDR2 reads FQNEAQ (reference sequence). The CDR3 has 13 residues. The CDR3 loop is CASSLEGASGYTF. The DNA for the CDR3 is TGTGCCAGCAGCTTAGAAGGGGCGAGTGGCTACACCTTC. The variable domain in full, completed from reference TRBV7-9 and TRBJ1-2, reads DTGVSQNPRHKITKRGQNVTFRCDPISEHNRLYWYRQTLGQGPEFLTYFQNEAQLEKSRLLSDRFSAERPKGSFSTLEIQRTEQGDSAMYLCASSLEGASGYTFGSGTRLTVV.

The CDR3 loop reads CASSTNWPGQFF. The CDR3 DNA reads TGTGCCAGTAGTACGAACTGGCCAGGGCAGTTCTTC. This chain connects TRBV19 to TRBJ2-1; D is uncertain. Germline V gives CDR1 LNHDA, CDR2 SQIVND (reference sequence). The CDR3 contains 12 residues. V lost 4 bases, J lost 12 bases, and 13 bases lay in between. The variable domain in full, completed from reference TRBV19 and TRBJ2-1, reads DGGITQSPKYLFRKEGQNVTLSCEQNLNHDAMYWYRQDPGQGLRLIYYSQIVNDFQKGDIAEGYSVSREKKESFPLTVTSAQKNPTAFYLCASSTNWPGQFFGPGTRLTVL.

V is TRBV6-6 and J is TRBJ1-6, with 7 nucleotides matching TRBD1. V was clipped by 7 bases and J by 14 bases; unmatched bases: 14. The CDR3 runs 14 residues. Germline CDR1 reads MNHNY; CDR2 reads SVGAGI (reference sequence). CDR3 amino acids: CASNDLGQTRTLHF. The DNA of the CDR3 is TGTGCCAGCAACGACTTGGGACAGACGCGTACCCTCCACTTT.